Below, 9 T cell receptor beta chains from the same sample are listed, as sequenced in a study of radiotherapy plus CTLA-4 blockade in lung cancer. The method was immunoSEQ multiplex PCR; TCRdb's version includes in-frame clones alone and lacks a portion of them. The profile shows 60,000 to 85,000 clones, around 86% of them singletons. Sequencing used peripheral blood, obtained from a patient treated with radiotherapy plus ipilimumab. All receptors come from a human donor with non-small cell lung cancer who had stable disease on radiotherapy plus ipilimumab.

The V gene is TRBV28, the J gene TRBJ2-7; unclear D gene. Deletions cut 10 bases from V and 0 bases from J, with 13 bases between. Germline V CDR1 and CDR2: MDHEN, SYDVKM. The CDR3 has 13 amino acids. CDR3 sequence reads: CATHRGSSYEQYF. In nucleotides, the CDR3 is TGTGCCACCCACCGCGGAAGCTCCTACGAGCAGTACTTC.

This chain connects TRBV5-6 to TRBJ2-2; no clear D. Germline-derived CDR1 and CDR2 are SGHDT and YYEEEE. The CDR3 has 18 amino acids. Trimming left V 4 bases short and J 2 bases short, with 21 bases between. The CDR3 here is CASSVTYDLLSNTGELFF. CDR3 nucleotide sequence: TGTGCCAGCAGCGTCACATACGACTTACTCAGCAACACCGGGGAGCTGTTTTTT. Drawing the rest from reference TRBV5-6 and TRBJ2-2, the complete variable domain is DAGVTQSPTHLIKTRGQQVTLRCSPKSGHDTVSWYQQALGQGPQFIFQYYEEEERQRGNFPDRFSGHQFPNYSSELNVNALLLGDSALYLCASSVTYDLLSNTGELFFGEGSRLTVL.

The rearrangement uses TRBV30 and TRBJ1-3; D remains unclear. CDR1 and CDR2 (germline): GTSNPN, SVGIG (reference sequence). The CDR3 is 15 amino acids. Trimming took off 4 bases at V and 4 bases at J, with 17 bases between the two ends. The CDR3 DNA sequence: TGTGCCTGGACTATGGCGGCTATTATGGGAAACACCATATATTTT. Translation gives CAWTMAAIMGNTIYF.

V and J are TRBV5-1 and TRBJ2-3; the D is unclear. The ends were cut back, 7 bases at V and 2 bases at J, with 20 bases in the middle. The CDR3 is 16 residues long. CDR1 is SGHRS, CDR2 YFSETQ, per germline. The CDR3: CASRPAFTENTDTQYF. The CDR3 DNA reads TGCGCCAGCCGCCCCGCCTTTACAGAGAACACAGATACGCAGTATTTT.

This chain joins TRBV7-2 and TRBJ2-5; 10 nucleotides match TRBD1. CDR3 length equals 15 residues. V was pared by 2 bases and J by 2 bases, with 2 bases of the junction left unmatched. Germline V gene sequence: CDR1 SGHTA, CDR2 FQGNSA. CDR3 DNA sequence: TGTGCCAGCAGCTTATGGGGACAGGGGCAAGAGACCCAGTACTTC. Translation gives CASSLWGQGQETQYF.

This CDR3 is CASSPPGQRSEYF. For the CDR3, the DNA is TGTGCCAGCAGCCCCCCGGGACAGAGGAGTGAGTACTTC. The V call is TRBV6-5, the J call TRBJ2-7; TRBD1 matches at 7 bases. Germline trimming cut 6 bases from V and 11 bases from J; bases unmatched to any gene: 13. Looked up from germline, CDR1 is MNHEY and CDR2 is SVGAGI. The CDR3 extends over 13 amino acids.

V is TRBV19 and J is TRBJ2-2; tentative D call: TRBD1 (6 bases). Germline assignment: CDR1 LNHDA and CDR2 SQIVND (reference sequence). Trimming removed 3 bases from V and 6 bases from J, with 8 bases in between. The CDR3 is 13 amino acids. The CDR3 DNA is TGTGCCAGTAGTATTCCAGGGGCCGGGGAGCTGTTTTTT. Translated: CASSIPGAGELFF.

This clone was seen more than once but under ten times. The sample contains more than one DNA sequence encoding this CDR3. The gene calls are TRBV5-1 and TRBJ2-3; D is uncertain. V lost 4 bases to trimming and J lost 0 bases, with 0 bases between them. Germline CDR1 and CDR2: SGHRS and YFSETQ. The length of the CDR3 is 11 residues. This CDR3 reads CASSSTDTQYF. DNA for the CDR3: TGCGCCAGCAGCAGCACAGATACGCAGTATTTT.

The chain carries TRBV5-5 and TRBJ2-2, with 11 bases matching TRBD2. Per germline, CDR1 SGHKS and CDR2 YYEKEE (reference sequence). V lost 2 bases and J lost 6; bases outside the gene matches: 6. The CDR3 is made up of 16 amino acids. The DNA for the CDR3 is TGTGCCAGCAGCTTTAGTCTAGCGGGAGGTCCCGGGGAGCTGTTTTTT. Translated, it gives CASSFSLAGGPGELFF.